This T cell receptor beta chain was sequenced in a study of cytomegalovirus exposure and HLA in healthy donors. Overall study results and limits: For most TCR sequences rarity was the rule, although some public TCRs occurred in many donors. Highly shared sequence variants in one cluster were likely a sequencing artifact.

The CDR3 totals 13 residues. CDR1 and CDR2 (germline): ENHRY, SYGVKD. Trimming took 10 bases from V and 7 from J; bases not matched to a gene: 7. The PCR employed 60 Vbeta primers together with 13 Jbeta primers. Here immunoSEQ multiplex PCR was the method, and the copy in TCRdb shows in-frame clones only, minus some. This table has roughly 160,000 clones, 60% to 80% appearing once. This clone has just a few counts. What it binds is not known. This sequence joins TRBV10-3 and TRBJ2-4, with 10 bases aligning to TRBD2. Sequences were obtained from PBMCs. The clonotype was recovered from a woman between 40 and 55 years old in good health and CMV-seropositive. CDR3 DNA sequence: TGTGCCAGCAGCCAGACTAGCGGGAACATTCAGTACTTC. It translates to CASSQTSGNIQYF.